This T cell receptor (beta chain) was identified during a study of control samples from healthy donors and cancer patients (dated by TCRdb to 2018 to 2020). Remarks on this clone: The antigen it recognizes is unknown. Base qualities are not recorded, but no much larger clone differs from it by a single base.

Libraries were made using the immunoSEQ multiplex PCR assay. The clones in this table, taken by TCRdb from immuneACCESS, are in-frame only. Not every clone is retained; where verified, under half of the shortfall comes from an unresolved V gene, and the cause of the rest is unknown. This sample has 90,000 to 120,000 clones in its table, and approximately 84% of those were observed once. Clones ranked in the top ten supply roughly 6.5% of the sample. Sequenced: blood. This receptor was taken from a young man in good health.

The nucleotides are TGTGCCACCAGCAGAGATCGCGGCCCAAGAGGGGATGGCTACACCTTC. Its amino acids are CATSRDRGPRGDGYTF. The chain links TRBV15 with TRBJ1-2, with TRBD1 tentatively as D gene (5 bases match). Per the germline V gene (reference sequence), LNHNV is the CDR1 and YYDKDF is the CDR2. From cysteine to phenylalanine, the CDR3 is 16 amino acids long. CDR3 DNA only is kept here, 48 bases in frame from base 1. V is reduced by 0 bases and J by 6 bases, leaving a spacing of 17 bases between them.